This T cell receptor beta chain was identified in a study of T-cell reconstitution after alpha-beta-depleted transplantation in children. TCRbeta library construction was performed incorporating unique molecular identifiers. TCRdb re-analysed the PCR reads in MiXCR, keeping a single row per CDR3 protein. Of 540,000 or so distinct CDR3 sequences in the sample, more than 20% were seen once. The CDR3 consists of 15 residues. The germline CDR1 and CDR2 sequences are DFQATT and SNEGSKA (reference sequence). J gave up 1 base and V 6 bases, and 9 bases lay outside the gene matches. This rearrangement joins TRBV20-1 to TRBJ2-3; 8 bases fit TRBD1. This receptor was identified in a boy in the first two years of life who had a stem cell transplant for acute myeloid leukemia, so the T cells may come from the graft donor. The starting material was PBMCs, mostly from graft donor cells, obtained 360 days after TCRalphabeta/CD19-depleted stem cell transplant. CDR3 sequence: CSARGLGQGTDTQYF. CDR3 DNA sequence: TGCAGTGCCCGCGGTTTGGGACAGGGCACAGATACGCAGTATTTT.